This TCR beta chain is drawn from a study of cytomegalovirus exposure and HLA in healthy donors. Points from the study as a whole: Productive status was seen about 87% or about 30% of the time for most TCR beta V segments in an earlier analysis. Association of a missense DCLRE1C variant with TCR beta V- and J-gene trimming was reported in a later analysis.

The PCR had 60 Vbeta and 13 Jbeta primers. Clones were sequenced by immunoSEQ multiplex PCR, and TCRdb holds only the in-frame ones, with some missing. This table lists 200,000 to 250,000 clones. This CDR3 region has 15 residues. Trimming stripped 3 bases from V and 3 bases from J, with 14 bases between. Germline CDR1 SGHVS, CDR2 FNYEAQ. A note on this clone: Its antigen is undetermined.

Healthy people donating bone marrow made up the donors. Donors showed nominal health when sampled, although they likely had unrecorded immune exposures. The chain couples TRBV7-6 to TRBJ1-1; maybe TRBD1 (6 bases). The sequenced sample was PBMCs. The receptor's source is a woman aged 25-40 years in good health and CMV-seropositive. CDR3: CASSFQTGTHTEAFF. The CDR3 DNA reads TGTGCCAGCAGCTTCCAAACCGGGACACACACTGAAGCTTTCTTT.